Detailed here is one T cell receptor beta chain. Its antigen remains unidentified. This specimen comes from a study of neurological immune-mediated disorders. CDR1 and CDR2 from the germline V gene are WSHSY and SAAADI. Trimming cost V 6 bases and J 6 bases; bases outside gene matches: 11. The CDR3 spans 15 residues. The making of cDNA relied on 5'RACE with 10-nucleotide random UMIs. Each CDR3 protein gets one entry after TCRdb re-called the 5' RACE reads with MiXCR. The sample lists around 78,000 distinct CDR3 sequences; roughly 18% were seen once. Study-wide points: Private repertoires in all groups were suggested, as expanded clones shared no CDR3 amino acid sequences across subjects. Healthy controls had more TCR clonal expansion than multiple sclerosis, which showed the least, whereas HTLV-1-associated myelopathy showed the most.

Volunteers from a blood bank in Maryland, USA, made up the healthy controls. V usage is TRBV10-2 and J usage is TRBJ2-3; TRBD1 matches at 8 bases. The TCR originated in a woman aged 40-49 years in good health. The source material was PBMCs. CDR3 nucleotides: TGCGCCAGCAGCCCCGGGACAGGCCAAAGGGATACGCAGTATTTT. It encodes CASSPGTGQRDTQYF.